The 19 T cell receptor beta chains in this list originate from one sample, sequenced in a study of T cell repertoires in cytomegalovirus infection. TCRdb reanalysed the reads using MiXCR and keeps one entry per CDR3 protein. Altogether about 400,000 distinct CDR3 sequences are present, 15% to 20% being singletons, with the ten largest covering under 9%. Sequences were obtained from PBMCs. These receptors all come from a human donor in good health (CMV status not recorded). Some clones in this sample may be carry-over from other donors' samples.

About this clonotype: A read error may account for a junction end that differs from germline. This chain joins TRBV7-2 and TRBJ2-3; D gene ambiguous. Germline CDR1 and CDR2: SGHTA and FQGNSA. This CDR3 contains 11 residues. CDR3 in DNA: TGTGCCACCAGCCCCTCAGATACGCAGTATTTT. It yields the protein CATSPSDTQYF.

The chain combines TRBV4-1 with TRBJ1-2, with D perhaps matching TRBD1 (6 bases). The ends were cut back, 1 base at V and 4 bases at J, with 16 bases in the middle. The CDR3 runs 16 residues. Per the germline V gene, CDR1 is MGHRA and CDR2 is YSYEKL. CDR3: CASSQGRGAAGYGYTF. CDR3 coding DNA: TGCGCCAGCAGCCAAGGGAGGGGGGCGGCGGGCTATGGCTACACCTTC.

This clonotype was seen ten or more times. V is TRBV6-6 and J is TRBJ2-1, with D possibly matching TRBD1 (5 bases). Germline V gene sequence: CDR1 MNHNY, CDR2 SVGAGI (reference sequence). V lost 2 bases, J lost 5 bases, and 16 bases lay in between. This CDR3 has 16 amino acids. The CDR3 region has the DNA TGTGCCAGCAGTTACGGTTGGACAACCAACGACAATGAGCAGTTCTTC. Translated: CASSYGWTTNDNEQFF.

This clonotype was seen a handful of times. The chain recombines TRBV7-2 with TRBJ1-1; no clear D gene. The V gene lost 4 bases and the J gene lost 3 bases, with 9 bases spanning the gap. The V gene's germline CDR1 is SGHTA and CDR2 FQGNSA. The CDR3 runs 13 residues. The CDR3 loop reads CASSYVVDTEAFF. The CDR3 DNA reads TGTGCCAGCAGCTATGTTGTCGACACTGAAGCTTTCTTT.

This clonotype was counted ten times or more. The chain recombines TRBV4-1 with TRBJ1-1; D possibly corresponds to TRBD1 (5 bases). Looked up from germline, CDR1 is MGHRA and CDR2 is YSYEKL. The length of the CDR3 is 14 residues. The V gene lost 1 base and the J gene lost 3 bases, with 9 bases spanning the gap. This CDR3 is CASSQAGHDTEAFF. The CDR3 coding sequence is TGCGCCAGCAGCCAAGCAGGGCACGACACTGAAGCTTTCTTT.

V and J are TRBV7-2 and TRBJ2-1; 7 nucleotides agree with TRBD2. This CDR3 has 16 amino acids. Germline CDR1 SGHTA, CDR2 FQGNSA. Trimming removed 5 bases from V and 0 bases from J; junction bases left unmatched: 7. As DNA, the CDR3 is TGTGCCAGCAGCCCCCAAGGGGACTACTCCTACAATGAGCAGTTCTTC. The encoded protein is CASSPQGDYSYNEQFF.

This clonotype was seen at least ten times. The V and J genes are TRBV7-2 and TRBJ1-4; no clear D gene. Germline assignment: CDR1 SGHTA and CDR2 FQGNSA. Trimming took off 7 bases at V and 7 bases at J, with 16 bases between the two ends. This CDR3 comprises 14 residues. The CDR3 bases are TGTGCCAGCAACTACGGGCCTATCGTTGAAAAACTGTTTTTT. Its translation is CASNYGPIVEKLFF.

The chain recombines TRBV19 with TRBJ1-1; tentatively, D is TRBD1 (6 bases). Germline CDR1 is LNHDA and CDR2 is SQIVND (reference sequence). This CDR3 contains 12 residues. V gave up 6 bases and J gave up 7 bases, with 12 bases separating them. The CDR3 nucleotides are TGTGCCAGTAGCACAAAGGGGGGTGAAGCTTTCTTT. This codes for CASSTKGGEAFF.

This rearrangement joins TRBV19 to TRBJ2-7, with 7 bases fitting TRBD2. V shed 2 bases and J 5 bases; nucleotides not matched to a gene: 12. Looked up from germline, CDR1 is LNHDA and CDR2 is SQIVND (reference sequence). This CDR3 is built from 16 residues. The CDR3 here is CASSIWGPSGNDEQYF. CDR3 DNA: TGTGCCAGTAGTATATGGGGACCAAGCGGGAACGACGAGCAGTACTTC.

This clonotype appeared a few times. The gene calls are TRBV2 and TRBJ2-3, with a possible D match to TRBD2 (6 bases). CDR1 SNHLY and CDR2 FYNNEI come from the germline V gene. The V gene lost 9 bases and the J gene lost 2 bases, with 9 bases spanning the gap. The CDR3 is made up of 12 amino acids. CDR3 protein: CARGLVTDTQYF. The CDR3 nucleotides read TGTGCCAGGGGACTGGTCACAGATACGCAGTATTTT.

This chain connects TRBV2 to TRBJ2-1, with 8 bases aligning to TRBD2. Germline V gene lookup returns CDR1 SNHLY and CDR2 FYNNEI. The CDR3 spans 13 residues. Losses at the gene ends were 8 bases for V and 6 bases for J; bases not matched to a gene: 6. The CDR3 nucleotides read TGTGCCAGCGATCCGGGGGGGTCCAATGAGCAGTTCTTC. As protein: CASDPGGSNEQFF.

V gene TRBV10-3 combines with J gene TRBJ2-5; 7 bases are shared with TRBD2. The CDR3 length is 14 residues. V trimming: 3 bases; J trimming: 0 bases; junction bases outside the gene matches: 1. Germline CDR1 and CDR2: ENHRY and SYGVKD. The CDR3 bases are TGTGCCATCAGTGACGGGGGGAACCAAGAGACCCAGTACTTC. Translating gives CAISDGGNQETQYF.

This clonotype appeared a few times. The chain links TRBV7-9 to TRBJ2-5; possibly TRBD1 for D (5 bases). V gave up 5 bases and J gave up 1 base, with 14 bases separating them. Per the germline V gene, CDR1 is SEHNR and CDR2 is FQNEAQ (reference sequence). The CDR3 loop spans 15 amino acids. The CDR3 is CASSPTGQIQETQYF. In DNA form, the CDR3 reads TGTGCCAGCAGCCCTACCGGACAAATCCAAGAGACCCAGTACTTC. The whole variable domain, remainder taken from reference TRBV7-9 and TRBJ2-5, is DTGVSQNPRHKITKRGQNVTFRCDPISEHNRLYWYRQTLGQGPEFLTYFQNEAQLEKSRLLSDRFSAERPKGSFSTLEIQRTEQGDSAMYLCASSPTGQIQETQYFGPGTRLLVL.

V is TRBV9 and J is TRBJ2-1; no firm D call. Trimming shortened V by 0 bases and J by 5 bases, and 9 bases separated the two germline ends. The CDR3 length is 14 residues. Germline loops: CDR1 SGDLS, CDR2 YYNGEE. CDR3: CASSVDPVNNEQFF. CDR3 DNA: TGTGCCAGCAGCGTAGACCCCGTCAACAATGAGCAGTTCTTC.

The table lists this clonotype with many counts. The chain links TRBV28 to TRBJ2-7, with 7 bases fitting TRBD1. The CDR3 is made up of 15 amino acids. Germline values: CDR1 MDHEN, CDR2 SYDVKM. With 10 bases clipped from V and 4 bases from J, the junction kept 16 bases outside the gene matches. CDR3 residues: CATRGQLSLFYEQYF. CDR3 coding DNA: TGTGCCACCCGGGGACAGCTCTCCCTTTTTTACGAGCAGTACTTC.

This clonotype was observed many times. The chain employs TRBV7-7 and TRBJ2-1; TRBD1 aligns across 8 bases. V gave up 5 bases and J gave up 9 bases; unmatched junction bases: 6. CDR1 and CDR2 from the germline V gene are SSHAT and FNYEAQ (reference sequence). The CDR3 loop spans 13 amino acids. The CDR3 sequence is CASSDGQGFEQFF. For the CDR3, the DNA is TGTGCCAGCAGCGACGGACAGGGTTTTGAGCAGTTCTTC.

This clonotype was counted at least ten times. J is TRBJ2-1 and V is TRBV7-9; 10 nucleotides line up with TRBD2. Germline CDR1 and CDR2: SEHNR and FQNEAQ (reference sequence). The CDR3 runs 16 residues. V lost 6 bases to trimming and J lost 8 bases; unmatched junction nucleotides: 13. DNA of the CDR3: TGTGCCAGCAGATCACGACTAGCGGGTCCCAAGGATGAGCAGTTCTTC. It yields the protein CASRSRLAGPKDEQFF.

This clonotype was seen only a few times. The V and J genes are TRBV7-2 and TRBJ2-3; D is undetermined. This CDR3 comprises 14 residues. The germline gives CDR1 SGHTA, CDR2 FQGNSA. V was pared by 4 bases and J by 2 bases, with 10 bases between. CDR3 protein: CASSSLQSTDTQYF. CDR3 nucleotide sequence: TGTGCCAGCAGCTCATTACAGTCCACAGATACGCAGTATTTT. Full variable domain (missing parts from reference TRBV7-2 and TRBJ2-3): GAGVSQSPSNKVTEKGKDVELRCDPISGHTALYWYRQSLGQGLEFLIYFQGNSAPDKSGLPSDRFSAERTGGSVSTLTIQRTQQEDSAVYLCASSSLQSTDTQYFGPGTRLTVL.

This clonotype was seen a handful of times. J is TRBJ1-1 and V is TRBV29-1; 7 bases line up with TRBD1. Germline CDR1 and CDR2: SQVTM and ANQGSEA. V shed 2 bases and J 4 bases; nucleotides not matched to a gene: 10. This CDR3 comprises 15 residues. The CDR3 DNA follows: TGCAGCGTTGAATCCTTCAGGGGGTTAGTCACTGAAGCTTTCTTT. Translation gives CSVESFRGLVTEAFF. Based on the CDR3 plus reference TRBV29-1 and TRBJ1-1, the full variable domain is SAVISQKPSRDICQRGTSLTIQCQVDSQVTMMFWYRQQPGQSLTLIATANQGSEATYESGFVIDKFPISRPNLTFSTLTVSNMSPEDSSIYLCSVESFRGLVTEAFFGQGTRLTVV.